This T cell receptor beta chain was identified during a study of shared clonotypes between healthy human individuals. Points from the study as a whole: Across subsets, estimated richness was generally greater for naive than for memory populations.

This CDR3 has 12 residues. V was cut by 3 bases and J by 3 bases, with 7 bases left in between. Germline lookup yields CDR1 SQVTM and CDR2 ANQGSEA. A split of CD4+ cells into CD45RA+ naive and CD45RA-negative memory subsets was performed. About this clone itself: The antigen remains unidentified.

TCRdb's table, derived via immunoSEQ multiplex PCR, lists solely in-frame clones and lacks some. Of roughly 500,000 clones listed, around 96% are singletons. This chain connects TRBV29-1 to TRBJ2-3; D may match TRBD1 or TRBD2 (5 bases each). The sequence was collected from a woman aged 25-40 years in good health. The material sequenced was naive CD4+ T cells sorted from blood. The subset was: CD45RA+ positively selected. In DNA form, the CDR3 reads TGCAGCGTTGATGGGGGAACAGATACGCAGTATTTT. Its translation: CSVDGGTDTQYF.